This T cell receptor (beta chain) came from a study of neurological immune-mediated disorders. Overall study findings and caveats: None of the CDR3 amino acid sequences of expanded clones recurred across subjects, suggesting private repertoires in all groups.

The making of cDNA relied on 5'RACE with 10-nucleotide random UMIs. TCRdb recomputed calls from the 5' RACE reads with MiXCR, one row per CDR3 protein. The repertoire holds around 40,000 distinct CDR3 sequences, with approximately 11% as singletons. V trimming: 7 bases; J trimming: 4 bases; junction bases outside the gene matches: 5. The CDR3 is 12 residues long. The germline V gene encodes CDR1 SQVTM and CDR2 ANQGSEA. In its sample, this clonotype was seen many times. Its cognate antigen is unknown. The receptor's source is a female donor in good health. The sequencing input was PBMCs. The V gene is TRBV29-1, the J gene TRBJ1-1, with 8 nucleotides matching TRBD1. CDR3 nucleotides: TGCAGCGCCGGACAGGGCGTCACTGAAGCTTTCTTT. Translating gives CSAGQGVTEAFF.